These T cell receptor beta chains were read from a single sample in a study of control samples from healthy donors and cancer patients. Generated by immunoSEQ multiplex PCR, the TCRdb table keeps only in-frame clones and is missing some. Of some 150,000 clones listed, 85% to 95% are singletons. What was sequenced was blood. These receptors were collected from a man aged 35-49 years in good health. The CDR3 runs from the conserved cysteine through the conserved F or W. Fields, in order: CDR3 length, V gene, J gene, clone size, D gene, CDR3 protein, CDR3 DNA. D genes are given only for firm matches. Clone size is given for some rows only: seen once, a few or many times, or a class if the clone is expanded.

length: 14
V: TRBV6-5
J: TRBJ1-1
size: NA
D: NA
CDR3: CASSYGGGNTEAFF
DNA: TGTGCCAGCAGTTACGGGGGGGGCAACACTGAAGCTTTCTTT

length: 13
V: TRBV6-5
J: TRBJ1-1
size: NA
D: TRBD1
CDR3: CASSYDRVTEAFF
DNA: TGTGCCAGCAGTTACGACAGGGTGACTGAAGCTTTCTTT

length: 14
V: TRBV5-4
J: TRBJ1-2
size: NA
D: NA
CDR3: CASSLQGRSYGYTF
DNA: TGTGCCAGCAGCTTGCAGGGACGGAGCTATGGCTACACCTTC

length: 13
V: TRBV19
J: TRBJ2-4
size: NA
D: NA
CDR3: CASGQPGGDIQYF
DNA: TGTGCCAGTGGTCAACCAGGTGGGGACATTCAGTACTTC

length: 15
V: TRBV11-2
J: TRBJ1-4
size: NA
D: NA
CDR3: CASSSRGRTNEKLFF
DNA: TGTGCCAGCAGCTCCCGGGGACGGACTAATGAAAAACTGTTTTTT

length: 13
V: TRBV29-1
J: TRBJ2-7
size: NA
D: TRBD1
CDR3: CSGSGQGAGEQYF
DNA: TGCAGCGGATCCGGACAGGGGGCGGGGGAGCAGTACTTC

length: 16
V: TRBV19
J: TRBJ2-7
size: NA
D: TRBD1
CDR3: CASSTHKQGAYYEQYF
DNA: TGTGCCAGTAGTACCCACAAACAGGGGGCTTACTACGAGCAGTACTTC

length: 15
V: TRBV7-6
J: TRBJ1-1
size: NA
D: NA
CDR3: CASSLNSGGDTEAFF
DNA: TGTGCCAGCAGCTTAAACTCTGGGGGGGACACTGAAGCTTTCTTT

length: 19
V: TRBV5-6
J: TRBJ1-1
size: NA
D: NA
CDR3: CASSPALARGFFMNTEAFF
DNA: TGTGCCAGCAGCCCCGCTTTGGCACGCGGATTCTTCATGAACACTGAAGCTTTCTTT

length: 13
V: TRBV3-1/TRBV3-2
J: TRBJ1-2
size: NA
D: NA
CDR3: CASSGGGGLGYTF
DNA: TGTGCCAGCTCGGGAGGGGGAGGTCTCGGCTACACCTTC

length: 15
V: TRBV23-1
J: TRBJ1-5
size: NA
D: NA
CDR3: CASSQSRGYGQPQHF
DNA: TGCGCCAGCAGTCAATCACGGGGTTACGGTCAGCCCCAGCATTTT

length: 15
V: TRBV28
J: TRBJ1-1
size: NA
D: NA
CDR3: CASSATGKGGTEAFF
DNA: TGTGCCAGCAGTGCTACAGGGAAAGGGGGCACTGAAGCTTTCTTT

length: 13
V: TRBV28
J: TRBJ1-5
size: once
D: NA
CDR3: CAAGRGINQPQHF
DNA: TGTGCCGCAGGGAGGGGGATCAATCAGCCCCAGCATTTT

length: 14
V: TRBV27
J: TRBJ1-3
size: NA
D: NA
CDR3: CASEIMGPGNTIYF
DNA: TGTGCCAGCGAAATCATGGGGCCTGGAAACACCATATATTTT

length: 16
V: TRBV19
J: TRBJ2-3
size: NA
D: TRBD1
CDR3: CASSRTGTGGTDTQYF
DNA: TGTGCCAGTAGTAGGACCGGGACAGGGGGAACAGATACGCAGTATTTT

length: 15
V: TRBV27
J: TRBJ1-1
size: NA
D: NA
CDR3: CASSFSGAGNTEAFF
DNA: TGTGCCAGCAGTTTCTCAGGGGCGGGGAACACTGAAGCTTTCTTT

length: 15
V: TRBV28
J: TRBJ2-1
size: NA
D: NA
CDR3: CASSYIRGFYNEQFF
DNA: TGTGCCAGCAGCTACATCCGGGGGTTTTACAATGAGCAGTTCTTC

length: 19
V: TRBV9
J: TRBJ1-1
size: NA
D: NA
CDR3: CASSEDTSPWGSMNTEAFF
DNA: TGTGCCAGCAGCGAGGACACCTCCCCCTGGGGGTCCATGAACACTGAAGCTTTCTTT

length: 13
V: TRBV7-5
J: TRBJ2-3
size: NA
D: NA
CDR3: CARACPSTDTQYF
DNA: TGTGCCAGAGCCTGTCCTAGCACAGATACGCAGTATTTT

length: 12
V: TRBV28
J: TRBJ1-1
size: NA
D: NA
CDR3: CASSPNRVRAFF
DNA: TGTGCCAGCAGTCCAAACAGGGTAAGAGCTTTCTTT

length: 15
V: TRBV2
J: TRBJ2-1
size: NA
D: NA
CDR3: CASSEALKNGHEQFF
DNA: TGTGCCAGCAGTGAAGCGCTTAAGAACGGCCATGAGCAGTTCTTC

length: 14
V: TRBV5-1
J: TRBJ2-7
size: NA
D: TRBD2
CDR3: CASSLAGGPYEQYF
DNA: TGCGCCAGCAGCTTGGCGGGGGGGCCCTACGAGCAGTACTTC

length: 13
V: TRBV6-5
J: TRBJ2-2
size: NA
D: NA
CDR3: CASSFPYTGELFF
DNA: TGTGCCAGCAGTTTCCCATACACCGGGGAGCTGTTTTTT

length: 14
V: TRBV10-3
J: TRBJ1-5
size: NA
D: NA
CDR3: CAISEGQDNQPQHF
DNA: TGTGCCATCAGTGAGGGGCAGGATAATCAGCCCCAGCATTTT

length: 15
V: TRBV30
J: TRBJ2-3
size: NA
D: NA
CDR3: CAWSPRGGGTDTQYF
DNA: TGTGCCTGGAGTCCGCGTGGAGGGGGCACAGATACGCAGTATTTT

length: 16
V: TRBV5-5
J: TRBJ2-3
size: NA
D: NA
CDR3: CASSPDPRGGTDTQYF
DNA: TGTGCCAGCAGCCCGGACCCCAGGGGAGGGACAGATACGCAGTATTTT

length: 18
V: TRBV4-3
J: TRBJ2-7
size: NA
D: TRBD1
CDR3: CASSQEDRSYTKSYEQYF
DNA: TGCGCCAGCAGCCAAGAGGACAGGTCTTACACTAAGTCCTACGAGCAGTACTTC

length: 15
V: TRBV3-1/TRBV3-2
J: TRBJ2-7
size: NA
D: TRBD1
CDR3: CASRRGQGSSYEQYF
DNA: TGTGCCAGCAGACGAGGACAGGGGAGCTCCTACGAGCAGTACTTC

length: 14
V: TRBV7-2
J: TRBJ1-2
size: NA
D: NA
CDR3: CASSGQGRYGGYTF
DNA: TGTGCCAGCAGCGGCCAGGGACGTTATGGTGGCTACACCTTC

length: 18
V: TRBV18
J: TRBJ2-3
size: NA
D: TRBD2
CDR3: CASSPPNGLAGLGDTQYF
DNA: TGTGCCAGCTCACCACCAAATGGACTAGCGGGGCTCGGAGATACGCAGTATTTT

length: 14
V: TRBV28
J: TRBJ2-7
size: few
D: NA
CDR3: CASRPGHPPYEQYF
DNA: TGTGCCAGCAGACCGGGACACCCGCCATACGAGCAGTACTTC

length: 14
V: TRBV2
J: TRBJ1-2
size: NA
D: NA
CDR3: CASSAAPVGYGYTF
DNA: TGTGCCAGCAGCGCAGCGCCTGTCGGCTATGGCTACACCTTC

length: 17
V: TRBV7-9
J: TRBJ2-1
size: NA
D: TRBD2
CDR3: CASSFPGLAGDYNEQFF
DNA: TGTGCCAGCAGCTTCCCGGGACTAGCGGGGGACTACAATGAGCAGTTCTTC

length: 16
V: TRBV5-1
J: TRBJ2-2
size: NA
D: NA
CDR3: CASSLRSVTNTGELFF
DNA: TGCGCCAGCAGCCTCCGGTCGGTAACCAACACCGGGGAGCTGTTTTTT

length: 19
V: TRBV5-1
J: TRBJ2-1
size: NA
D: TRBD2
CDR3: CASSRLGGSGALSYNEQFF
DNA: TGCGCCAGCAGCCGGCTCGGAGGGAGCGGGGCCCTCTCCTACAATGAGCAGTTCTTC

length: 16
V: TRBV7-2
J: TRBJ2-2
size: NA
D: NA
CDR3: CASSLGSPTGPGELFF
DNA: TGTGCCAGCAGCTTAGGAAGCCCCACGGGGCCCGGGGAGCTGTTTTTT

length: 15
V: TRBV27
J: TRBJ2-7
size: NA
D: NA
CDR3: CASGPRPGASYEQYF
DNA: TGTGCCAGCGGCCCCCGACCGGGGGCCTCCTACGAGCAGTACTTC

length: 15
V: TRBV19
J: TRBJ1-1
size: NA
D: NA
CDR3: CASSMGTAAVAEAFF
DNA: TGTGCCAGTAGTATGGGGACCGCGGCGGTGGCTGAAGCTTTCTTT

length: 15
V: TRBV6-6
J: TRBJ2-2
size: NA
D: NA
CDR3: CASSRRTSGTGELFF
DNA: TGTGCCAGCAGTCGCCGAACTAGTGGAACCGGGGAGCTGTTTTTT

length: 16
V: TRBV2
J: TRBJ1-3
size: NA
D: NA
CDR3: CASSEALGSSGNTIYF
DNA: TGTGCCAGCAGTGAAGCGCTTGGAAGCTCTGGAAACACCATATATTTT

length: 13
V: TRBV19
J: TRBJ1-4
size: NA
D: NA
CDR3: CASQQGGNEKLFF
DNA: TGTGCCAGTCAACAGGGAGGGAATGAAAAACTGTTTTTT

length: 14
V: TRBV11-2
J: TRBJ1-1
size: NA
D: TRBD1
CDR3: CASSLTGGRTEAFF
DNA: TGTGCCAGCAGCTTAACAGGGGGGCGGACTGAAGCTTTCTTT

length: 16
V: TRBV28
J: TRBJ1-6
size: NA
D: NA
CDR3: CASRSLRSGARSPLHF
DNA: TGTGCCAGCAGGTCACTCCGTTCGGGGGCGCGATCACCCCTCCACTTT

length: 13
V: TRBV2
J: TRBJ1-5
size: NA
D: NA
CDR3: CASSENYNQPQHF
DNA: TGTGCCAGCAGTGAAAACTACAATCAGCCCCAGCATTTT

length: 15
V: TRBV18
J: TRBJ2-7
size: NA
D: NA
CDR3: CASSQQGGGSYEQYF
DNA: TGTGCCAGCTCACAACAGGGCGGGGGCTCCTACGAGCAGTACTTC

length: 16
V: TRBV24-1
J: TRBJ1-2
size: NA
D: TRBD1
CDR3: CATSDPGQGNAYGYTF
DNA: TGTGCCACCAGTGATCCTGGACAGGGGAATGCCTATGGCTACACCTTC

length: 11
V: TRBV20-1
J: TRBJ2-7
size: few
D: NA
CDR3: CSAGPRDRQYF
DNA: TGCAGTGCAGGGCCCAGGGATCGGCAGTACTTC

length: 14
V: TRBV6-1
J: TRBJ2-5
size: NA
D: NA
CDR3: CASSEIGLSETQYF
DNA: TGTGCCAGCAGTGAAATTGGGCTATCGGAGACCCAGTACTTC

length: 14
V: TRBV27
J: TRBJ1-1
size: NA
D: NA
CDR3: CASSLGMGNTEAFF
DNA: TGTGCCAGCAGTTTAGGAATGGGGAACACTGAAGCTTTCTTT

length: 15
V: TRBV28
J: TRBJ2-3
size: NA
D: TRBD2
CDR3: CASSLRGGVTDTQYF
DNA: TGTGCCAGCAGTTTACGGGGGGGGGTCACAGATACGCAGTATTTT

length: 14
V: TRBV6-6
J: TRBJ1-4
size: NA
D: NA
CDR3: CASSPNPYDEKLFF
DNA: TGTGCCAGCAGCCCCAACCCCTATGATGAAAAACTGTTTTTT